This T cell receptor beta chain was recorded in a study of CD8+ T cells in alopecia areata. General study points: TCRs were shared less clearly across patients than in mice, possibly for HLA-related reasons.

RNA extraction was followed by reverse transcription into cDNA, which acted as the sequencing template. Sequencing used immunoSEQ multiplex PCR; TCRdb keeps in-frame clones, though not all of them. The data show approximately 89,000 clones, about 53% seen once. This clone came up once. The antigen is undetermined. CDR1 and CDR2 (germline): SQVTM, ANQGSEA. V lost 3 bases to trimming and J lost 15 bases; unmatched junction nucleotides: 26. The CDR3 totals 17 residues. This receptor was obtained from a human donor with alopecia areata. This rearrangement joins TRBV29-1 to TRBJ2-1, with 7 bases aligning to TRBD2. Material for sequencing was NKG2D-high CD8+ T cells sorted from blood. The CDR3 region is CSVDQSGGGISYTVPFF. CDR3 sequence (DNA): TGCAGCGTTGATCAGTCTGGGGGAGGGATAAGCTACACGGTCCCGTTCTTC.